The sequence of this T cell receptor (beta chain) was determined in a study of T-cell memory formation after mild COVID-19. Study as a whole: TCR clusters were largely donor specific.

Study-wide points: CD4+ contracting clones were found mainly in CM and EM, and CD8+ ones in EMRA.

As regards this clonotype: Its antigen is not identified.

TCRdb analysed the 5' RACE reads with MiXCR anew, one entry per CDR3 protein. The sample gives about 470,000 distinct CDR3 sequences, 15% to 20% of which show up once; over 9% is in the top ten. The sequence derives from an adult woman who had mild COVID-19 (a few samples of this study predate the infection). Cell type and time point are not known. Source material: PBMCs or a T cell subset sorted from them (not recorded which).

The CDR3 DNA follows: TGTGCCAGCAGCACCTACAGGGGGCCGAGCACAGATACGCAGTATTTT. Protein product: CASSTYRGPSTDTQYF. The gene calls are TRBV7-8 and TRBJ2-3; 9 bases map to TRBD1. From germline, CDR1 is SGHVS and CDR2 FQNEAQ. Losses at the gene ends were 5 bases for V and 0 bases for J; bases not matched to a gene: 6. The CDR3 length is 16 residues. The full variable domain, with the rest looked up from reference TRBV7-8 and TRBJ2-3, is GAGVSQSPRYKVAKRGQDVALRCDPISGHVSLFWYQQALGQGPEFLTYFQNEAQLDKSGLPSDRFFAERPEGSVSTLKIQRTQQEDSAVYLCASSTYRGPSTDTQYFGPGTRLTVL.